This T cell receptor (beta chain) originates from a study of identical twins. TCRdb re-called the 5' RACE reads through MiXCR, storing one row per CDR3 protein. The sample lists about 490,000 distinct CDR3 sequences, approximately 14% seen once, with more than 0.4% in the top ten. V shed 6 bases, J shed 8 bases, and the junction held 18 bases outside the gene matches. Germline assignment: CDR1 LNHDA and CDR2 SQIVND (reference sequence). This CDR3 is 17 amino acids long. These same records also appear under a second study, on yellow fever vaccine responses in identical twins.

The sequence came from a woman younger than 30 in good health. The sequenced sample consisted of CD4+ T cells sorted from blood. This chain joins TRBV19 and TRBJ2-1; 8 nucleotides align to TRBD2. Here the CDR3 DNA reads TGTGCCAGTAGAACTCCCCGGGGGACTAGTAATATGGATGAGCAGTTCTTC. Protein product: CASRTPRGTSNMDEQFF.